The present TCR beta chain was sequenced within a study of response to subunit inactivated influenza vaccine. This clonotype was counted a few times. Germline V gene sequence: CDR1 MNHEY, CDR2 SVGEGT. J lost 3 bases, V lost 2 bases, and 11 bases had no gene match. This CDR3 contains 18 residues. TCRdb used MiXCR to reprocess the RT-PCR reads, holding one entry per CDR3 protein. The sample lists 450,000 to 600,000 distinct CDR3 sequences; approximately 15% were seen once. The clonotype comes from a man aged 45 to 70 who received an inactivated influenza vaccine. Material: CD4+ T cells sorted from PBMCs, obtained less than 30 months after vaccination. The chain is built from TRBV6-2 or TRBV6-3 and TRBJ2-7, with TRBD2 matching over 12 bases. The CDR3 DNA follows: TGTGCCAGCAGTTACCGACCTAGCGGGAGGGCCGATCGCTACGAGCAGTACTTC. Translating it yields CASSYRPSGRADRYEQYF.